This T cell receptor (beta chain) was retrieved from a study of beta chain features in type 1 diabetes. cDNA synthesis used the whole RNA isolate, giving expressed TCRB sequences. Profiled with immunoSEQ multiplex PCR; TCRdb holds only in-frame clones, not every one. Of under 300,000 clones detected, roughly 17% appear once; the ten largest clones hold 0.065% to 0.1%. In the case of this clone: Its antigen remains unidentified.

This CDR3 region has 15 residues. V was cut by 7 bases and J by 6 bases, with 20 bases left in between. Per germline, CDR1 SEHNR and CDR2 FQNEAQ (reference sequence). Findings and limits, study-wide: Shorter TCRB CDR3s, moderately but significantly so, were found in Type 1 diabetes patients in all four CD4+ subsets.

The sample consisted of naive CD4+ T cells from blood. This chain joins TRBV7-9 and TRBJ2-3, with D possibly matching TRBD1 (5 bases). The TCR comes from a young man with type 1 diabetes. CDR3 protein: CASNRPSWSGDTQYF. CDR3 DNA sequence: TGTGCCAGCAACCGACCCTCCTGGTCAGGGGATACGCAGTATTTT.